This T cell receptor (beta chain) was profiled in a study of cytomegalovirus exposure and HLA in healthy donors. Study-wide results and caveats: Other equally common chains were less clonally expanded than HLA-associated TCR beta chains, a later analysis showed. Researchers reportedly found TCR beta sequences accurately predicted most subjects' HLA-A and HLA-B alleles.

All donors participated as healthy donors of bone marrow. Amplification used 60 Vbeta primers and 13 Jbeta primers. TCRdb keeps only in-frame clones here, not all; method: immunoSEQ multiplex PCR. The sample includes about 82,000 clones, over 65% of them seen just once. This clone appeared a few times. Antigen: not known. Deletions cut 2 bases from V and 4 bases from J, with 22 bases between. Germline values: CDR1 SGHTS, CDR2 YDEGEE. The CDR3 totals 17 residues. This receptor was identified in a man aged 50-60 years in good health and CMV-seronegative. Material: PBMCs. This rearrangement joins TRBV5-8 to TRBJ2-7; TRBD1 is a possible D gene (6 bases). CDR3 coding DNA: TGTGCCAGCAGCTTAAATCCGGTGGGGGCGACGAATTACGAGCAGTACTTC. Its protein product is CASSLNPVGATNYEQYF.